One T cell receptor (beta chain) is described in this entry. The source of the sample is a study of blood T cell repertoires in COVID-19. At the level of the study: Acute and convalescent COVID-19 specimens originated in the United States, Italy and Spain. T cells, B-cell-depleted T cells, or PBMCs supplied cDNA or gDNA.

V lost 5 bases and J lost 0, with 6 bases in between. The CDR3 is 13 residues long. The protocol was immunoSEQ multiplex PCR, while the TCRdb copy is restricted to in-frame clones and leaves out a portion. The table records approximately 220,000 clones, 84% of them present only once. The clonotype was recovered from a woman between 35 and 50 years old who had recovered from COVID-19. The sequencing input was PBMCs or T cells enriched from blood (not recorded which). The chain carries TRBV12-3 or TRBV12-4 and TRBJ2-3; D gene ambiguous. The CDR3 here is CASSRGSTDTQYF. The CDR3 region has the DNA TGTGCCAGCAGTCGAGGCAGCACAGATACGCAGTATTTT.